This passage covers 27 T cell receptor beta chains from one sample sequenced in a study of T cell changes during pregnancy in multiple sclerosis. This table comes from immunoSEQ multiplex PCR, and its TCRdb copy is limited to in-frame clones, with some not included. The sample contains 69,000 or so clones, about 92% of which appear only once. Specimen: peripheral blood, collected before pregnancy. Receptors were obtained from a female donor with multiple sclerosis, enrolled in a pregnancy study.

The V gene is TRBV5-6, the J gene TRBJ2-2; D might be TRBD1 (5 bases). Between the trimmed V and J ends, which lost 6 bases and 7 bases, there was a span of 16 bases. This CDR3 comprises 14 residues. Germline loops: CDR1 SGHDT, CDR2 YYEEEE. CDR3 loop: CASTVGQGLGELFF. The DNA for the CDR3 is TGTGCCAGCACGGTCGGGCAGGGCCTCGGGGAGCTGTTTTTT. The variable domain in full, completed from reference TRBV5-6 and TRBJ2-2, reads DAGVTQSPTHLIKTRGQQVTLRCSPKSGHDTVSWYQQALGQGPQFIFQYYEEEERQRGNFPDRFSGHQFPNYSSELNVNALLLGDSALYLCASTVGQGLGELFFGEGSRLTVL.

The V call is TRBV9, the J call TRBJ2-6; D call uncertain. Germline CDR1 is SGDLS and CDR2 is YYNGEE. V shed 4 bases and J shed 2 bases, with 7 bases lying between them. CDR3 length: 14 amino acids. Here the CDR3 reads CASSPTAGANVLTF. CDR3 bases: TGTGCCAGCAGCCCCACGGCTGGGGCCAACGTCCTGACTTTC.

CDR3 nucleotide sequence: TGTGCCAGCAGCTTCAAGGCCAGGGAAAATGAGCAGTTCTTC. Its protein product is CASSFKARENEQFF. The chain has TRBV5-4 and TRBJ2-1; possibly TRBD1 for D (5 bases). The CDR3 has 14 residues. V was trimmed by 2 bases and J by 7 bases, leaving 13 bases between them. Germline values: CDR1 SGHNT, CDR2 YYREEE (reference sequence).

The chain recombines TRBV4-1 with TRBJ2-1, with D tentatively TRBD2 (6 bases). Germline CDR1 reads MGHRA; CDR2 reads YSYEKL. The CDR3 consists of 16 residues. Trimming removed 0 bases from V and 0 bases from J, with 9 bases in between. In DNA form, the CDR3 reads TGCGCCAGCAGCCAAGAGAGCGGGTTCTCCTACAATGAGCAGTTCTTC. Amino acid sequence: CASSQESGFSYNEQFF.

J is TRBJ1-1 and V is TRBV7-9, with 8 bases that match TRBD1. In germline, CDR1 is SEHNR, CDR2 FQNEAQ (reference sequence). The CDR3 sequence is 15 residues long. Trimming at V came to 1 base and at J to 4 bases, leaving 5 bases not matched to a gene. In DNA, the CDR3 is TGTGCCAGCAGCTTAGTACAGGGGGTTGGCACTGAAGCTTTCTTT. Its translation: CASSLVQGVGTEAFF.

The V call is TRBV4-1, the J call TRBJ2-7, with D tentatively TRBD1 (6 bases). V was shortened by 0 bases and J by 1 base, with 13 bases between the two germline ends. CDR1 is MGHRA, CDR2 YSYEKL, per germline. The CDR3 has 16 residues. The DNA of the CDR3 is TGCGCCAGCAGCCAAGATAAAGGGACACTTTCCTACGAGCAGTACTTC. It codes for CASSQDKGTLSYEQYF.

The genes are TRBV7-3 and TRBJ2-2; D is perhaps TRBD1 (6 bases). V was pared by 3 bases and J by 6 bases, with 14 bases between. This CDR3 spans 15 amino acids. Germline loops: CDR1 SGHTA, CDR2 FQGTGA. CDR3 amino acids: CASSFTGLGSGELFF. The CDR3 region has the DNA TGTGCCAGCAGCTTTACAGGGCTGGGGTCCGGGGAGCTGTTTTTT.

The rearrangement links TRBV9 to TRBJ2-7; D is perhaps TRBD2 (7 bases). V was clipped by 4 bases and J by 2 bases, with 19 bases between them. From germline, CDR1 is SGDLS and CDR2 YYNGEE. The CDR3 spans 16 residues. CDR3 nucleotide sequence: TGTGCCAGCAGCCCCGGGGCCAGGGGAGGGGCCTACGAGCAGTACTTC. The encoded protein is CASSPGARGGAYEQYF.

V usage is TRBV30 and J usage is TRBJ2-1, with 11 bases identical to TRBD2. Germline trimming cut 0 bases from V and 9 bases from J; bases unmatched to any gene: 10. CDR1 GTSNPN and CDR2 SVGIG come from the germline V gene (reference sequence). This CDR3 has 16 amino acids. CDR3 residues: CAWSVRASGRSGEQFF. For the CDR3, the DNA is TGTGCCTGGAGTGTACGCGCTAGCGGGAGGTCTGGTGAGCAGTTCTTC.

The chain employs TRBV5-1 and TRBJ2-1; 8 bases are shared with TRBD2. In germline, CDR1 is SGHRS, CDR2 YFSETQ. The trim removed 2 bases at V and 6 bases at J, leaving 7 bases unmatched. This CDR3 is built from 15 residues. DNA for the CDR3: TGCGCCAGCAGCTTAACGCCCAGCGGGAGCAATGAGCAGTTCTTC. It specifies CASSLTPSGSNEQFF.

This CDR3 is CASSPSGLNYEQYF. CDR3 nucleotide sequence: TGTGCCAGCAGCCCGAGCGGACTTAACTACGAGCAGTACTTC. The rearrangement links TRBV11-2 to TRBJ2-7; D perhaps matches TRBD2 (5 bases). Germline V lookup: CDR1 SGHAT, CDR2 FQNNGV. Trimming removed 5 bases from V and 3 bases from J, with 14 bases in between. The CDR3 runs 14 residues.

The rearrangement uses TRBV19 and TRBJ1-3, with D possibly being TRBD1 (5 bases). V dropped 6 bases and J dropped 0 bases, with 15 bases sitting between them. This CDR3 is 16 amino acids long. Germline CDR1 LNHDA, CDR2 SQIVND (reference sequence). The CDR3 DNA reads TGTGCCAGTAGGGGGGGTAGACGGACCTCTGGAAACACCATATATTTT. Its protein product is CASRGGRRTSGNTIYF.

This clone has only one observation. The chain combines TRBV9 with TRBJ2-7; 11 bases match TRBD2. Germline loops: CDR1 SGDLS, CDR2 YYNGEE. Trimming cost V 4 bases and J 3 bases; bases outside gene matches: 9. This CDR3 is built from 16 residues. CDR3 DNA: TGTGCCAGCAGCCCCGTCGCTAGCGGGAGGAACTACGAGCAGTACTTC. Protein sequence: CASSPVASGRNYEQYF.

In DNA form, the CDR3 reads TGTGCCAGCAGCTTTTCCGGGACACGGGAAAATGAGCAGTTCTTC. Translating it yields CASSFSGTRENEQFF. This chain joins TRBV7-9 and TRBJ2-1; D is possibly TRBD1 (6 bases). Germline lookup yields CDR1 SEHNR and CDR2 FQNEAQ (reference sequence). The CDR3 totals 15 residues. Trimming stripped 3 bases from V and 7 bases from J, with 16 bases between.

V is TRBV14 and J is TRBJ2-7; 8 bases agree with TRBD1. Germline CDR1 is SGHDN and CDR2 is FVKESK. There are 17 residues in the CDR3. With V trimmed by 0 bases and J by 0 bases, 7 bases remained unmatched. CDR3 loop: CASSQDPGQGLSYEQYF. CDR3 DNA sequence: TGTGCCAGCAGCCAAGACCCCGGACAGGGCCTCTCCTACGAGCAGTACTTC.

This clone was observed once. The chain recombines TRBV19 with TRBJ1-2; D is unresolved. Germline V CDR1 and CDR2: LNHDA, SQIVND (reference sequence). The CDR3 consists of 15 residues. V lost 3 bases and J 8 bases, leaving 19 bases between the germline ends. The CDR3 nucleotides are TGTGCCAGTAGTATCCTCCCGTCGGAGCGTTGGGGCTACACCTTC. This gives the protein CASSILPSERWGYTF.

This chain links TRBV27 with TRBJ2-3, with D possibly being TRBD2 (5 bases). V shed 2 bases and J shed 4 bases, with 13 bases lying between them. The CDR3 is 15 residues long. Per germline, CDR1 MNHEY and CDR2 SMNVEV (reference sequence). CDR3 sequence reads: CASSLLGNKADTQYF. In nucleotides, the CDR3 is TGTGCCAGCAGTTTACTCGGGAATAAGGCAGATACGCAGTATTTT.

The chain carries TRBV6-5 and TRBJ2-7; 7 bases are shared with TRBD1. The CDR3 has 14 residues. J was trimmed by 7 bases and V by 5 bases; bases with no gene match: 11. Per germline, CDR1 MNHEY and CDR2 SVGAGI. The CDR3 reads CASSPTGQPEEQYF. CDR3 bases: TGTGCCAGCAGTCCAACGGGACAGCCTGAAGAGCAGTACTTC.

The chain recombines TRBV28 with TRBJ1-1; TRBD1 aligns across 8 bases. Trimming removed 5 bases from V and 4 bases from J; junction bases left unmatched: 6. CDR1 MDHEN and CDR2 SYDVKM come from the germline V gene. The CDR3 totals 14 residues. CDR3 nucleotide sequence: TGTGCCAGCAGTGTCCAGGGGGCTTCCACTGAAGCTTTCTTT. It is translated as CASSVQGASTEAFF.

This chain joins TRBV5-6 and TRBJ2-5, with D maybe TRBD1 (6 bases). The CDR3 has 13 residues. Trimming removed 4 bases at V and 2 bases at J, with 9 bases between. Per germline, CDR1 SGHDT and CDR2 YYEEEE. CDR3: CASSRDRQETQYF. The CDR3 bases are TGTGCCAGCAGCCGAGACAGGCAAGAGACCCAGTACTTC.

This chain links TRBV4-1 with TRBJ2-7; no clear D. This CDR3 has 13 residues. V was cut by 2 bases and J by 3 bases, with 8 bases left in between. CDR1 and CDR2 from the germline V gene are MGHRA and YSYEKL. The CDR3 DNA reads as TGCGCCAGCAGCCAACCAGGAAGCTACGAGCAGTACTTC. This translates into CASSQPGSYEQYF.

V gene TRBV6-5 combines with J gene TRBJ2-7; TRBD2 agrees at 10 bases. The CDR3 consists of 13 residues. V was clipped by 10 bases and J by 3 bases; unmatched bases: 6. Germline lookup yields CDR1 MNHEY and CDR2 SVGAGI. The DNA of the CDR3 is TGTGCCACCCTAGCGGGAGTAGTCTACGAGCAGTACTTC. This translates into CATLAGVVYEQYF.

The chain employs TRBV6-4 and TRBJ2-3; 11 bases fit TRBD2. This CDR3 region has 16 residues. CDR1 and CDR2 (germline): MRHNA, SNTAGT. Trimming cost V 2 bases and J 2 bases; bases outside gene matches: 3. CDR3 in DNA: TGTGCCAGCAGTGACGGGACTAGCGGTCACACAGATACGCAGTATTTT. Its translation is CASSDGTSGHTDTQYF.

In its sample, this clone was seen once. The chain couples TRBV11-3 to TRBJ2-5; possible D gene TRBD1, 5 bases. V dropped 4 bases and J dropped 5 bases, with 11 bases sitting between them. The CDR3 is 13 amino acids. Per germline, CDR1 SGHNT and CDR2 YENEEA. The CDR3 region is CASSSRAGETQYF. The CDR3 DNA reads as TGTGCCAGCAGCTCCAGGGCTGGGGAGACCCAGTACTTC.

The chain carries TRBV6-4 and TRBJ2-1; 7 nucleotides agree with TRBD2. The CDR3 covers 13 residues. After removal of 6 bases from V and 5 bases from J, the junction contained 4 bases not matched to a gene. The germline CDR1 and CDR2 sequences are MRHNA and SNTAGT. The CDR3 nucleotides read TGTGCCAGCAGGCTAGCGGATGACAATGAGCAGTTCTTC. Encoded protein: CASRLADDNEQFF.

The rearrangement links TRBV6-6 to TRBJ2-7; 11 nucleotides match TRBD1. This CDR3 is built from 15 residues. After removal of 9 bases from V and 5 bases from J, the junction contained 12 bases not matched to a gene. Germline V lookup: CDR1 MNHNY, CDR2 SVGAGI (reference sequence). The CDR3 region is CARIVPGQGVHEQYF. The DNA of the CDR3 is TGTGCCAGGATAGTTCCGGGACAGGGGGTTCACGAGCAGTACTTC.

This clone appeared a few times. The DNA of the CDR3 is TGTGCCAGCAGCTTAGACGGGAGGGCCCTCGGTGAGCAGTTCTTC. Its translation: CASSLDGRALGEQFF. The genes are TRBV7-2 and TRBJ2-1; 8 bases are shared with TRBD2. The ends lost 1 base at V and 9 bases at J; junction bases unmatched: 8. CDR1 is SGHTA and CDR2 is FQGNSA in the germline V gene. This CDR3 has 15 amino acids.